Below, one TCR beta chain is given with its context. The data were taken from a study of blood T cell repertoires in COVID-19. As for the study in general: COVID-19 samples collected from the United States, Italy and Spain covered acute and convalescent phases.

The CDR3 length is 17 residues. In the study's own analysis: Amplification from reference gene primers served as the basis for estimated nucleated cell counts. The data were produced by immunoSEQ multiplex PCR, yet TCRdb's version contains in-frame clones alone and is incomplete. V and J calls plus clone size are reproduced from that table; the DNA served to infer D and trimming. The sample yields more than 70,000 clones, more than 80% seen once. The chain couples TRBV21-1 to TRBJ1-4; TRBD1 was called by the table and not checked on the DNA. TRBV21-1 is classified as a pseudogene. Sequencing was performed on peripheral blood. The TCR sequence derives from a woman aged 70-85 years with acute or convalescent COVID-19. The CDR3 protein is CASISPVNRAKNEKLFF. CDR3 coding DNA: TGTGCCAGCATCTCACCCGTAAACAGGGCCAAGAATGAAAAACTGTTTTTT.